This T cell receptor (beta chain) was sequenced during a study of early T cells in non-severe SARS-CoV-2 infection. Study results and limitations: VDJdb matches were skewed toward anti-spike CD8 T cell responses.

The table lists this clonotype with many counts. Its antigen remains unidentified. TCRdb re-called the 5' RACE reads with MiXCR, one entry per CDR3 protein. The profile shows more than 80,000 distinct CDR3 sequences, roughly an eighth of them singletons. After removal of 5 bases from V and 3 bases from J, the junction contained 6 bases not matched to a gene. The CDR3 length is 15 residues. CDR1 SNHLY and CDR2 FYNNEI come from the germline V gene. The genes are TRBV2 and TRBJ1-2; 10 bases are a match to TRBD1. This TCR was recovered from an adult who was a healthcare worker with PCR-confirmed SARS-CoV-2 infection or an uninfected control (not recorded which). Sequencing used whole blood. CDR3 sequence reads: CASSLTGGWDYGYTF. CDR3 DNA sequence: TGTGCCAGCAGTCTGACAGGGGGCTGGGACTATGGCTACACCTTC.